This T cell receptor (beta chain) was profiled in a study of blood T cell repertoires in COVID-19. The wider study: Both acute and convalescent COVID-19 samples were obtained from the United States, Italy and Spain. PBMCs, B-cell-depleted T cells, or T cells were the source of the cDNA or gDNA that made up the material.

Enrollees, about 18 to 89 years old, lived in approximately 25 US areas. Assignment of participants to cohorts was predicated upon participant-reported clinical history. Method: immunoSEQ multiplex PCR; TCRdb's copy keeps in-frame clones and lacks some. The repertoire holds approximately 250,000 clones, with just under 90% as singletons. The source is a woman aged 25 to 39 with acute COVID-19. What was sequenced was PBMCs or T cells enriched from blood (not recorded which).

CDR3 DNA: TGTGCCCGACGACGCGGGGACACTGAAGCTTTCTTT. It encodes CARRRGDTEAFF. The J gene is TRBJ1-1, the V gene TRBV6-8; D is unclear. V was trimmed by 11 bases and J by 3 bases, leaving 13 bases between them. Germline-derived CDR1 and CDR2 are MNHGY and SAAAGT. The CDR3 has 12 residues.